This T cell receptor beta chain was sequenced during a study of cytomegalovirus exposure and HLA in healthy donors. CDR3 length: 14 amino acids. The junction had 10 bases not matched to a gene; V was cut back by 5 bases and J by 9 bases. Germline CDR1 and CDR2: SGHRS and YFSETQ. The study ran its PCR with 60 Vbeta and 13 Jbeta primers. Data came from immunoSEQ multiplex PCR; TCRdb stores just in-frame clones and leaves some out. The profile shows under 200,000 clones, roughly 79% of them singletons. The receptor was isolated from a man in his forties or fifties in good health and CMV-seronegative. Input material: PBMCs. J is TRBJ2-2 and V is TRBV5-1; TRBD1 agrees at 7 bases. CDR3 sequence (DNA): TGCGCCAGCAGTCATGAGGGGGCTGGCCGGGAGCTGTTTTTT. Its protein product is CASSHEGAGRELFF.